This TCR beta chain was captured by sequencing in a study of cytomegalovirus exposure and HLA in healthy donors. Overall study: Membership in the Caucasian-associated ancestry cluster was found for 75% to 85% of 300 to 500 genotyped donors. Overall study results and limits: In a later analysis, DRB1 alleles had the most associated TCRs; HLA-C alleles the fewest. The authors assumed roughly uniform sequencing depth across donors for presence/absence analyses. As a later analysis showed, a missense DCLRE1C variant was linked to trimming of TCR beta V- and J-genes.

About this clone: The antigen remains undetermined.

The CDR3 extends over 14 amino acids. V lost 3 bases, J lost 10 bases, and 7 bases stayed unmatched. Germline values: CDR1 MDHEN, CDR2 SYDVKM. PCR involved 60 Vbeta and 13 Jbeta primers. The repertoire was sequenced with immunoSEQ multiplex PCR; TCRdb's copy has only in-frame clones and lacks some. The repertoire has roughly 48,000 clones, roughly 73% of them found once; the top ten carry about 3%. V is TRBV28 and J is TRBJ1-4; 8 nucleotides agree with TRBD1. The clonotype originates from a man aged 18 to 30 in good health and CMV-seronegative. Sequencing was done on a sample of PBMCs. DNA for the CDR3: TGTGCCAGCAGTTTCGACGGACAGGGCGGAAAACTGTTTTTT. Its translation is CASSFDGQGGKLFF.